These T cell receptor beta chains were read from a single sample in a study of cytomegalovirus exposure and HLA in healthy donors. Produced via immunoSEQ multiplex PCR; TCRdb's table is partial and in-frame only. The sample has about 46,000 clones. Sequenced input: PBMCs. These TCRs come from a woman aged 40 to 49 in good health and CMV-seronegative. CDR3s include the opening cysteine and the closing phenylalanine or tryptophan. The D gene is left open where the match is weak.

CDR3aa,CDR3nt,v_gene,j_gene,d_gene
CASSRTGGLYEQYF,TGTGCCAGCAGTCGGACAGGGGGCCTCTACGAGCAGTACTTC,TRBV2,TRBJ2-7,TRBD1
CAIGFGGQGFFNYGYTF,TGTGCCATCGGGTTTGGCGGACAGGGTTTTTTTAACTATGGCTACACCTTC,TRBV10-3,TRBJ1-2,TRBD1
CASSQRQGALGNTIYF,TGTGCCAGCAGCCAAAGACAGGGGGCGCTCGGAAACACCATATATTTT,TRBV2,TRBJ1-3,TRBD1
CASSSGTGYGDTQYF,TGTGCCAGCAGTTCCGGGACAGGGTATGGAGATACGCAGTATTTT,TRBV28,TRBJ2-3,TRBD1
CASERGGTYEQYF,TGTGCCAGCGAAAGGGGGGGAACTTACGAGCAGTACTTC,TRBV6-6,TRBJ2-7,-
CASSEWDRVVYEQYF,TGTGCCAGCAGTGAATGGGACAGGGTGGTATACGAGCAGTACTTC,TRBV6-1,TRBJ2-7,TRBD1
CASSIVWTGFYGYTF,TGTGCCAGTAGTATAGTTTGGACAGGATTCTATGGCTACACCTTC,TRBV19,TRBJ1-2,TRBD1
CASSFRTDRYTF,TGCGCCAGCAGCTTCCGTACCGATCGGTACACCTTC,TRBV5-1,TRBJ1-2,-
CASSFSGGYYEQYF,TGTGCCAGCAGTTTTTCCGGGGGATACTACGAGCAGTACTTC,TRBV28,TRBJ2-7,-
CATSLGLAGYNEQFF,TGTGCCACCAGCCTCGGACTAGCGGGTTACAATGAGCAGTTCTTC,TRBV15,TRBJ2-1,TRBD2